The clone carrying this TCR beta chain has at least ten counts. The sample originates from a study of neurological immune-mediated disorders. From the 5' RACE reads, TCRdb called clonotypes with MiXCR, one entry per CDR3 protein. This sample has approximately 68,000 distinct CDR3 sequences, with approximately 5% found just once. The TCR was taken from a woman aged 70-85 years with multiple sclerosis. Sequenced: PBMCs.

CDR3 nucleotide sequence: TGTGCCAGCAGTTTTTCCAGGGTGGCTGAAGCTTTCTTT. Translated: CASSFSRVAEAFF. V and J are TRBV6-2 or TRBV6-3 and TRBJ1-1, with D perhaps matching TRBD1 (5 bases). Germline V gene data show CDR1 as MNHEY and CDR2 as SVGEGT. The CDR3 length is 13 residues. With 4 bases removed from V and 6 bases from J, the gap between germline ends came to 12 bases.